This TCR beta chain was documented in a study of neoadjuvant nivolumab and ipilimumab in lung cancer. The protocol was immunoSEQ multiplex PCR, while the TCRdb copy is restricted to in-frame clones and leaves out a portion. The sample shows fewer than 25,000 clones, roughly 84% of them seen only once. Findings and caveats of the study: Only two of four nivolumab-treated tumors gained richness and clonality by surgery.

Comment on this clone: Its specificity is unknown.

CDR1 and CDR2 (germline): SGHRS, YFSETQ. V lost 6 bases, J lost 0 bases, and 2 bases stayed unmatched. This CDR3 has 15 amino acids. The rearrangement joins TRBV5-1 to TRBJ2-3; 12 bases map to TRBD2. The clonotype was recovered from an adult with non-small cell lung cancer. The material was peripheral blood, obtained before neoadjuvant nivolumab, alone or with ipilimumab. CDR3 bases: TGCGCCAGCACCGGACTAGCGGGAAGCACAGATACGCAGTATTTT. Its protein product is CASTGLAGSTDTQYF.